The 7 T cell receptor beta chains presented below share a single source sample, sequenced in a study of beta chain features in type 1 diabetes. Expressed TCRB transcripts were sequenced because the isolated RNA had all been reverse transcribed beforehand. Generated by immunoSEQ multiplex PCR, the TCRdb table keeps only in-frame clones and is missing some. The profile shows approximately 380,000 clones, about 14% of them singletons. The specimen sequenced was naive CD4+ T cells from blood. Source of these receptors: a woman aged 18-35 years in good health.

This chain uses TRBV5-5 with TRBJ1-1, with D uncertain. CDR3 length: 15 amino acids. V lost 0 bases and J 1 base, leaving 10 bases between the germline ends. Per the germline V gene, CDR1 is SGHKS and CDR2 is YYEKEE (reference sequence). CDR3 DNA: TGTGCCAGCAGCTTGGTAACAGTTACGAACACTGAAGCTTTCTTT. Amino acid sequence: CASSLVTVTNTEAFF.

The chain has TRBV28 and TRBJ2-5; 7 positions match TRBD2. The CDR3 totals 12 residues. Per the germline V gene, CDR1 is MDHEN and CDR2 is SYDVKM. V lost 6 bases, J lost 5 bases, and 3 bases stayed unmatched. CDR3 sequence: CASRGLVETQYF. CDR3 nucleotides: TGTGCCAGCAGAGGACTAGTGGAGACCCAGTACTTC. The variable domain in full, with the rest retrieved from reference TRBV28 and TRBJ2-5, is DVKVTQSSRYLVKRTGEKVFLECVQDMDHENMFWYRQDPGLGLRLIYFSYDVKMKEKGDIPEGYSVSREKKERFSLILESASTNQTSMYLCASRGLVETQYFGPGTRLLVL.

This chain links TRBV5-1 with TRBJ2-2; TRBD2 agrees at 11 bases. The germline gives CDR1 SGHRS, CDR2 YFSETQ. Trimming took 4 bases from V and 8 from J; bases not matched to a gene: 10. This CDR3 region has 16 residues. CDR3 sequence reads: CASSPGTSGPPGELFF. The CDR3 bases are TGCGCCAGCAGCCCAGGGACTAGCGGCCCACCGGGGGAGCTGTTTTTT.

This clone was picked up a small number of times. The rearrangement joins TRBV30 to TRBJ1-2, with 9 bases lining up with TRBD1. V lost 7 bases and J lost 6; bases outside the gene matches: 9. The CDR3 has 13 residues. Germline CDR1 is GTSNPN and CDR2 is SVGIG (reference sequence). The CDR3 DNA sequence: TGTGCCTCGGGACAGGGAATCTTAAATGGCTACACCTTC. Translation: CASGQGILNGYTF.

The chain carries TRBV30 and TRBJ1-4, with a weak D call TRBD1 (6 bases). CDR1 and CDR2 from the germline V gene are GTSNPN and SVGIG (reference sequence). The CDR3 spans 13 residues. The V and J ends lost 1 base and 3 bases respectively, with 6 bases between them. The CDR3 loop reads CAWSEGANEKLFF. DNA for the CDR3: TGTGCCTGGAGTGAGGGGGCTAATGAAAAACTGTTTTTT.

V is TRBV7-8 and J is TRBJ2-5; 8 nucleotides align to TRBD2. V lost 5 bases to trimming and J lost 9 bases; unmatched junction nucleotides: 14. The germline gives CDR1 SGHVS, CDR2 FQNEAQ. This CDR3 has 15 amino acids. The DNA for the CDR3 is TGTGCCAGCAGCCTACAAGGACTAGCTCTAGGGGCCCAGTACTTC. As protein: CASSLQGLALGAQYF.

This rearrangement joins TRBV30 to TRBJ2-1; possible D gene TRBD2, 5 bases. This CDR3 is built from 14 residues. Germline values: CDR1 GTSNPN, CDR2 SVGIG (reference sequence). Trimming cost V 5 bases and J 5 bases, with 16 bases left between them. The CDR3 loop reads CAWGTGLSHNEQFF. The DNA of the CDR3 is TGTGCCTGGGGAACTGGACTCTCGCACAATGAGCAGTTCTTC.